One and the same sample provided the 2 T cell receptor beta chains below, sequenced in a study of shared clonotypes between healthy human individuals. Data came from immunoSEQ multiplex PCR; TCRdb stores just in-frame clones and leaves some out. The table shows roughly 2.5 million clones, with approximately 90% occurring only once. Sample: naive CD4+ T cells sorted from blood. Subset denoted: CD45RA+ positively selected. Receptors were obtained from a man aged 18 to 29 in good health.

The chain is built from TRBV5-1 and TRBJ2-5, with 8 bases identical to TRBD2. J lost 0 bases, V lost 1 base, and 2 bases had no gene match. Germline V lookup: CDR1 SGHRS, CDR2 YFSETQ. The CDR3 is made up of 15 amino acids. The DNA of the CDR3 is TGCGCCAGCAGCTTGAAGCGGGGGTACCAAGAGACCCAGTACTTC. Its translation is CASSLKRGYQETQYF. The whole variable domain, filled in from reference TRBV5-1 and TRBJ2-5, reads KAGVTQTPRYLIKTRGQQVTLSCSPISGHRSVSWYQQTPGQGLQFLFEYFSETQRNKGNFPGRFSGRQFSNSRSEMNVSTLELGDSALYLCASSLKRGYQETQYFGPGTRLLVL.

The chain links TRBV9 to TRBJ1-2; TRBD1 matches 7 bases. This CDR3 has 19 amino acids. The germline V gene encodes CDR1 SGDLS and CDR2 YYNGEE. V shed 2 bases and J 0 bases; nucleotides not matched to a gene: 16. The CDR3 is CASSVSPGGTDLANYGYTF. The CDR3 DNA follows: TGTGCCAGCAGCGTCTCTCCCGGAGGGACAGATCTAGCTAACTATGGCTACACCTTC. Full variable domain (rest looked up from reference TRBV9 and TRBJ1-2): DSGVTQTPKHLITATGQRVTLRCSPRSGDLSVYWYQQSLDQGLQFLIQYYNGEERAKGNILERFSAQQFPDLHSELNLSSLELGDSALYFCASSVSPGGTDLANYGYTFGSGTRLTVV.